This passage covers 31 T cell receptor beta chains from one sample sequenced in a study of cytomegalovirus exposure and HLA in healthy donors (dated by TCRdb to about 2017). Libraries came from the immunoSEQ multiplex PCR assay. For the multiplex PCR, a mixture combining 60 forward primers for TCR Vbeta segments and 13 reverse primers for TCR Jbeta segments was used. Held by TCRdb, this immuneACCESS table contains in-frame sequences only and omits some clones. Under half of the omission traces to an unresolved V gene where checked; the cause of the rest is unknown. In this sample the table shows some 13,000 clones, around 58% of which occur a single time. Approximately 17% of the sample goes to the ten largest clones. Material: PBMCs. These receptors were obtained from a woman aged 50 to 60 in good health and CMV-seropositive.

The gene calls are TRBV6-4 and TRBJ1-5; TRBD1 aligns across 8 bases. Unmatched junction bases numbered 6, after V lost 9 bases and J lost 2 bases. The CDR3 is 14 amino acids. Per the germline V gene, CDR1 is MRHNA and CDR2 is SNTAGT. CDR3 sequence reads: CARKDRACNQPQHF. The DNA for the CDR3 is TGTGCCAGAAAGGACAGGGCTTGCAATCAGCCCCAGCATTTT.

This clone was seen a single time. This chain uses TRBV29-1 with TRBJ1-2; D ambiguous. This CDR3 region has 11 residues. V gave up 0 bases and J gave up 6 bases, with 5 bases separating them. Germline CDR1 reads SQVTM; CDR2 reads ANQGSEA. Here the CDR3 reads CSVEDLHGYTF. The CDR3 bases are TGCAGCGTTGAAGATCTTCATGGCTACACCTTC. The complete variable domain, with remaining parts taken from reference TRBV29-1 and TRBJ1-2, reads SAVISQKPSRDICQRGTSLTIQCQVDSQVTMMFWYRQQPGQSLTLIATANQGSEATYESGFVIDKFPISRPNLTFSTLTVSNMSPEDSSIYLCSVEDLHGYTFGSGTRLTVV.

This chain links TRBV29-1 with TRBJ2-7; tentative D call: TRBD1 (5 bases). Germline values: CDR1 SQVTM, CDR2 ANQGSEA. V gave up 4 bases and J gave up 5 bases, with 12 bases separating them. The CDR3 runs to 12 residues. The CDR3, as DNA: TGCAGCGTTGTAAGCAGGGTGGACGAGCAGTACTTC. This codes for CSVVSRVDEQYF.

V is TRBV14 and J is TRBJ2-7; tentative D call: TRBD2 (6 bases). CDR1 and CDR2 (germline): SGHDN, FVKESK. CDR3 size: 12 residues. The V end was cut by 4 bases, the J end by 6 bases, with 10 bases between. The CDR3 region is CASSRGTSEQYF. In DNA, the CDR3 is TGTGCCAGCAGCCGAGGGACTTCCGAGCAGTACTTC.

A word on this clone: This CDR3 fails to terminate in the conserved phenylalanine or tryptophan, so it likely reflects a read error. This chain uses TRBV29-1 with TRBJ2-3; the D gene is possibly TRBD1 (6 bases). Trimming pared 6 bases from V and 2 bases from J, leaving 9 bases between. CDR1 is SQVTM, CDR2 ANQGSEA, per germline. The CDR3 has 12 amino acids. The CDR3 here is CSVRDNTDTQYV. The CDR3 nucleotides read TGCAGCGTCCGGGACAACACAGATACGCAGTATGTT.

The rearrangement links TRBV29-1 to TRBJ1-4, with no clear D. With 7 bases removed from V and 8 bases from J, the gap between germline ends came to 14 bases. Germline values: CDR1 SQVTM, CDR2 ANQGSEA. This CDR3 is built from 12 residues. For the CDR3, the DNA is TGCAGCGCCTCGGGGTTCGGGGAAAAACTGTTTTTT. Amino acids: CSASGFGEKLFF.

This clone was seen more than once but under ten times. The V and J genes are TRBV6-5 and TRBJ1-1; TRBD1 might be the D (5 bases). Germline V gene lookup returns CDR1 MNHEY and CDR2 SVGAGI. The germline V and J ends were trimmed by 8 bases and 5 bases, with 9 bases remaining between them. The CDR3 has 11 residues. The CDR3 sequence is CASGRGTEAFF. Here the CDR3 DNA reads TGTGCCAGCGGTCGGGGGACTGAAGCTTTCTTT.

The chain carries TRBV5-6 and TRBJ2-5, with D tentatively TRBD2 (5 bases). Germline V gene data show CDR1 as SGHDT and CDR2 as YYEEEE. The V end lost 0 bases, the J end lost 5 bases, and 8 bases lay between the germline ends. There are 13 residues in the CDR3. CDR3 bases: TGTGCCAGCAGCTTGGGGAGGAGGGAGACCCAGTACTTC. Its protein is CASSLGRRETQYF.

This clone is a singleton in its sample. The V call is TRBV9, the J call TRBJ1-3, with D possibly matching TRBD1 (5 bases). Trimming took 3 bases from V and 8 from J, leaving 12 bases between them. The CDR3 extends over 13 amino acids. Germline values: CDR1 SGDLS, CDR2 YYNGEE. The CDR3: CASSGQPGDTIYF. Written as DNA, the CDR3 is TGTGCCAGCAGCGGACAGCCTGGGGACACCATATATTTT.

This chain joins TRBV20-1 and TRBJ2-7, with a tentative D call TRBD2 (6 bases). The CDR3 has 10 amino acids. CDR1 is DFQATT, CDR2 SNEGSKA, per germline (reference sequence). V lost 7 bases and J lost 7, with 11 bases in between. CDR3 loop: CSVEEGEQYF. CDR3 DNA sequence: TGCAGTGTCGAGGAGGGGGAGCAGTACTTC.

J is TRBJ2-2 and V is TRBV29-1; D possibly corresponds to TRBD2 (5 bases). Trimming left V 7 bases short and J 7 bases short, with 10 bases between. CDR3 length: 11 residues. Germline values: CDR1 SQVTM, CDR2 ANQGSEA. This CDR3 reads CSGSAGGELFF. The CDR3, as DNA: TGCAGCGGGTCCGCGGGCGGGGAGCTGTTTTTT.

V gene TRBV7-2 combines with J gene TRBJ2-4, with D unclear. This CDR3 is built from 14 residues. The germline V gene encodes CDR1 SGHTA and CDR2 FQGNSA. Trimming cost V 5 bases and J 1 base, with 9 bases left between them. The CDR3 sequence is CASSPPEAKNIQYF. The CDR3 nucleotides are TGTGCCAGCAGCCCCCCCGAGGCCAAAAACATTCAGTACTTC.

This clone was counted only a few times. The chain links TRBV4-2 to TRBJ2-1, with TRBD2 as a possible D gene (5 bases). V lost 7 bases to trimming and J lost 9 bases, with 28 bases between them. The CDR3 is made up of 17 amino acids. CDR1 and CDR2 (germline): LGHNA, YNFKEQ. The CDR3 region has the DNA TGTGCCAGCACCCCTTCGTTCGGGGAAGGAGTTCTGAGTGAGCAGTTCTTC. It encodes CASTPSFGEGVLSEQFF.

This chain links TRBV30 with TRBJ1-2; 9 bases line up with TRBD1. CDR3 size: 12 residues. Germline V lookup: CDR1 GTSNPN, CDR2 SVGIG (reference sequence). Germline trimming cut 7 bases from V and 4 bases from J; bases unmatched to any gene: 4. CDR3 DNA sequence: TGTGCCTCAACAGGGGGCGTCTATGGCTACACCTTC. Protein product: CASTGGVYGYTF.

The rearrangement links TRBV30 to TRBJ1-5; 8 bases agree with TRBD1. CDR1 GTSNPN and CDR2 SVGIG come from the germline V gene (reference sequence). The trim removed 1 base at V and 7 bases at J, leaving 6 bases unmatched. This CDR3 has 14 residues. CDR3 loop: CAWSGQGANQPQHF. The CDR3 region has the DNA TGTGCCTGGAGTGGGCAGGGGGCTAACCAGCCCCAGCATTTT.

The chain couples TRBV30 to TRBJ2-5; D unclear. This CDR3 has 12 residues. Trimming left V 4 bases short and J 2 bases short, with 8 bases between. Germline CDR1 is GTSNPN and CDR2 is SVGIG (reference sequence). CDR3 nucleotide sequence: TGTGCCTGGATAGTTAATCAAGAGACCCAGTACTTC. Translated: CAWIVNQETQYF.

This chain links TRBV4-2 with TRBJ1-5; weak D call: TRBD1 (6 bases). The CDR3 has 18 amino acids. The germline V gene has CDR1 LGHNA and CDR2 YNFKEQ. Trimming removed 0 bases from V and 4 bases from J, with 19 bases in between. The CDR3 nucleotides read TGTGCCAGCAGCCAAGATTTAGGTGGGGGGGCGCCGAATCAGCCCCAGCATTTT. Protein sequence: CASSQDLGGGAPNQPQHF.

The rearrangement links TRBV29-1 to TRBJ1-1, with 7 positions matching TRBD1. The CDR3 runs to 13 residues. Germline lookup yields CDR1 SQVTM and CDR2 ANQGSEA. Trimming took 0 bases from V and 3 from J; bases not matched to a gene: 1. This CDR3 is CSVEDGTDTEAFF. In DNA form, the CDR3 reads TGCAGCGTTGAAGATGGGACAGACACTGAAGCTTTCTTT.

The rearrangement joins TRBV6-4 to TRBJ2-3; D call uncertain. V lost 4 bases, J lost 4 bases, and 9 bases lay in between. The CDR3 has 13 residues. Germline assignment: CDR1 MRHNA and CDR2 SNTAGT. The CDR3 protein is CASSVNEADTQYF. In DNA, the CDR3 is TGTGCCAGCAGTGTTAACGAGGCAGATACGCAGTATTTT.

The rearrangement uses TRBV4-1 and TRBJ1-2, with D possibly TRBD1 on 5 matching bases. CDR3 size: 15 residues. V shed 3 bases and J shed 2 bases, with 13 bases lying between them. Per germline, CDR1 MGHRA and CDR2 YSYEKL. This CDR3 is CASSQQGIPNYGYTF. For the CDR3, the DNA is TGCGCCAGCAGCCAGCAGGGTATCCCAAACTATGGCTACACCTTC.

This sequence joins TRBV7-6 and TRBJ1-2, with TRBD1 identical over 7 bases. CDR1 SGHVS and CDR2 FNYEAQ come from the germline V gene. The ends lost 5 bases at V and 4 bases at J; junction bases unmatched: 7. The CDR3 consists of 14 residues. The CDR3 region is CASSKTGDAYGYTF. CDR3 DNA: TGTGCCAGCAGCAAAACAGGGGATGCCTATGGCTACACCTTC.

This clone was seen a few times. The chain carries TRBV10-3 and TRBJ1-2; D remains unclear. CDR3 length: 15 residues. Per the germline V gene, CDR1 is ENHRY and CDR2 is SYGVKD. V lost 6 bases and J 5 bases, leaving 19 bases between the germline ends. This chain's CDR3 is CAIREGWQTPYGYTF. CDR3 DNA: TGTGCCATCAGGGAGGGCTGGCAGACTCCATATGGCTACACCTTC.

The DNA of the CDR3 is TGTGCCAGCAGCCCCGGTGGTAGCGGGAGCCTTCGGTTCTTC. It encodes CASSPGGSGSLRFF. This sequence joins TRBV7-3 and TRBJ2-1; TRBD2 matches 9 bases. Germline-derived CDR1 and CDR2 are SGHTA and FQGTGA. The V gene end was trimmed by 5 bases and the J gene end by 15 bases; junction bases not matched to a gene: 14. The length of the CDR3 is 14 residues.

This clone has only one observation. The chain links TRBV30 to TRBJ2-1, with D maybe TRBD1 (5 bases). The CDR3 extends over 11 amino acids. Between the trimmed V and J ends, which lost 5 bases and 7 bases, there was a span of 9 bases. Germline V gene data show CDR1 as GTSNPN and CDR2 as SVGIG (reference sequence). The DNA of the CDR3 is TGTGCCTGGGCTTCAGGGAATGAGCAGTTCTTC. This encodes CAWASGNEQFF.

V usage is TRBV6-1 and J usage is TRBJ2-3; D might be TRBD1 (6 bases). The ends were cut back, 5 bases at V and 1 base at J, with 10 bases in the middle. The CDR3 runs 14 residues. Germline V gene data show CDR1 as MNHNS and CDR2 as SASEGT. For the CDR3, the DNA is TGTGCCAGCAGTCCGAGACAGGGCACAGATACGCAGTATTTT. Translation: CASSPRQGTDTQYF.

This clone occurred a few times. The chain recombines TRBV29-1 with TRBJ2-4; D possibly corresponds to TRBD1 (6 bases). In germline, CDR1 is SQVTM, CDR2 ANQGSEA. This CDR3 comprises 12 residues. V dropped 2 bases and J dropped 8 bases, with 10 bases sitting between them. Here the CDR3 reads CSVETGIDIQYF. The DNA for the CDR3 is TGCAGCGTTGAAACAGGGATAGACATTCAGTACTTC.

V gene TRBV30 combines with J gene TRBJ1-2, with unresolved D. The CDR3 is made up of 13 amino acids. Germline CDR1 is GTSNPN and CDR2 is SVGIG (reference sequence). The germline V and J ends were trimmed by 2 bases and 4 bases, with 11 bases remaining between them. CDR3 residues: CAWSRANLYGYTF. In DNA, the CDR3 is TGTGCCTGGAGTAGAGCAAACCTCTATGGCTACACCTTC.

This chain uses TRBV6-5 with TRBJ2-7, with 8 nucleotides matching TRBD2. With 6 bases clipped from V and 2 bases from J, the junction kept 9 bases outside the gene matches. Germline lookup yields CDR1 MNHEY and CDR2 SVGAGI. This CDR3 is built from 15 residues. The CDR3 sequence: CASRDGVAGTYEQYF. DNA of the CDR3: TGTGCCAGCAGGGATGGGGTAGCGGGGACCTACGAGCAGTACTTC.

As to this clone: Distinct nucleotide sequences in the sample also encode this CDR3. The chain is built from TRBV29-1 and TRBJ1-2, with unresolved D. Germline CDR1 is SQVTM and CDR2 is ANQGSEA. Trimming took 3 bases from V and 5 from J, leaving 4 bases between them. This CDR3 has 10 residues. The CDR3 loop reads CSVDEYGYTF. Here the CDR3 DNA reads TGCAGCGTTGATGAGTATGGCTACACCTTC.

The V and J genes are TRBV4-2 and TRBJ2-3; 7 positions agree with TRBD2. The germline V gene has CDR1 LGHNA and CDR2 YNFKEQ. The CDR3 is 16 residues long. The V segment lost 4 bases and the J segment 1 base; nucleotides outside the gene matches: 8. The CDR3 spells CASSPTALAGTDTQYF. CDR3 DNA sequence: TGTGCCAGCAGCCCCACAGCTCTAGCGGGCACAGATACGCAGTATTTT.

The V gene is TRBV11-2, the J gene TRBJ1-5, with D hard to call. Germline CDR1 and CDR2: SGHAT and FQNNGV. Trimming took 3 bases from V and 4 from J, leaving 10 bases between them. The CDR3 has 14 residues. CDR3 DNA sequence: TGTGCCAGCAGCTTGAGGCCGCTTAATCAGCCCCAGCATTTT. Translation gives CASSLRPLNQPQHF.